This is a list of T cell receptor beta chains from one sample in a study of T cell repertoires in cytomegalovirus infection. A single record per CDR3 protein comes from TCRdb applying MiXCR to the reads. The table includes about 230,000 distinct CDR3 sequences, 6% to 8% detected once. The sequenced sample was PBMCs. Source of these receptors: a human donor in good health (CMV status not recorded). Some clones in this sample may be carry-over from other donors' samples. CDR3s include the opening cysteine and the closing phenylalanine or tryptophan. Fields, in order: CDR3 length, J gene, D gene, clone size, V gene, CDR3 DNA, CDR3 protein. D genes are given only for firm matches. Some rows mark clone size as missing; the rest say once, few, many or name a class of expanded clone.

>15|TRBJ1-1|NA|many|TRBV4-2
TGTGCCAGCAGCCAAGACGTGGGGAGTCACACTGAAGCTTTCTTT
CASSQDVGSHTEAFF
>15|TRBJ1-6|TRBD1|few|TRBV6-5
TGTGCCAGCAGTTACACAGGGGGCGTTAATTCACCCCTCCACTTT
CASSYTGGVNSPLHF
>12|TRBJ2-5|NA|few|TRBV3-1
TGTGCCAGCAGCCAAGATACCCAGACCCAGTACTTC
CASSQDTQTQYF
>15|TRBJ2-2|NA|many|TRBV25-1
TGTGCCAGCAGTGAAGCGACGACGAACACCGGGGAGCTGTTTTTT
CASSEATTNTGELFF
>14|TRBJ2-7|NA|many|TRBV12-3/TRBV12-4
TGTGCCAGCAGTTTGGGGGACCCCTCCTACGAGCAGTACTTC
CASSLGDPSYEQYF
>17|TRBJ2-1|NA|many|TRBV12-3/TRBV12-4
TGTGCCAGCAGTTTAGTTCCGGGGGCTCGGTCCTACAATGAGCAGTTCTTC
CASSLVPGARSYNEQFF
>14|TRBJ1-2|TRBD1|many|TRBV28
TGTGCCAGCAGCCGACAGGGATTGGGCTATGGCTACACCTTC
CASSRQGLGYGYTF
>14|TRBJ2-5|TRBD1|NA|TRBV18
TGTGCCAGCTCACCACCTGGGACAGGGGAGACCCAGTACTTC
CASSPPGTGETQYF
>14|TRBJ2-7|TRBD2|few|TRBV28
TGTGCCAGCACCACCGGGGGGGGGGTAAGCGAGCAGTACTTC
CASTTGGGVSEQYF
>14|TRBJ1-1|NA|many|TRBV11-2
TGTGCCAGCAGCAAAGGGATCGCGAACACTGAAGCTTTCTTT
CASSKGIANTEAFF
>11|TRBJ2-5|NA|NA|TRBV20-1
TGCAGTGTCACTCCTGAAGAGACCCAGTACTTC
CSVTPEETQYF
>16|TRBJ1-6|NA|many|TRBV20-1
TGCAGTGCTAGAGATCCCAGGGAGATGCCTAATTCACCCCTCCACTTT
CSARDPREMPNSPLHF
>13|TRBJ1-1|NA|few|TRBV20-1
TGCAGTGCTAGAGATCGAGGTGAGACTGAAGCTTTCTTT
CSARDRGETEAFF
>16|TRBJ1-3|TRBD1|NA|TRBV12-5
TGTGCTAGTGGTTCCCGGACAGGGATCTCTGGAAACACCATATATTTT
CASGSRTGISGNTIYF
>13|TRBJ1-1|NA|NA|TRBV12-3/TRBV12-4
TGTGCCAGCAGTTTTGAGTCTAACACTGAAGCTTTCTTT
CASSFESNTEAFF
>14|TRBJ2-7|NA|NA|TRBV20-1
TGCAGTGCTAGAGATGGGGCTTCTTCCTACGAGCAGTACTTC
CSARDGASSYEQYF
>16|TRBJ2-7|NA|NA|TRBV10-3
TGTGCCATCAGTGGAGGAAAAGACAGGCGCTCCTACGAGCAGTACTTC
CAISGGKDRRSYEQYF
>15|TRBJ1-2|TRBD1|few|TRBV29-1
TGCAGCGTTGACGGCCGGGACAGAAAAAACTATGGCTACACCTTC
CSVDGRDRKNYGYTF
>15|TRBJ2-3|TRBD2|many|TRBV10-2
TGCGCCAGCCGACGGATCGGCGGGGAGGGAGATACGCAGTATTTT
CASRRIGGEGDTQYF
>15|TRBJ1-2|NA|few|TRBV20-1
TGCAGTGCTAGTACCATCGACAGTTCTAACTATGGCTACACCTTC
CSASTIDSSNYGYTF
>15|TRBJ1-6|NA|few|TRBV2
TGTGCCAGCAACCCCCGGGGCCTTGGGGATGTGCCCCTCCACTTT
CASNPRGLGDVPLHF
>16|TRBJ1-3|NA|many|TRBV7-2
TGTGCCAGCAGCTTAGAGAGGTCGGGATCGGGAAACACCATATATTTT
CASSLERSGSGNTIYF
>13|TRBJ2-5|NA|many|TRBV20-1
TGCAGTGCAGAGGGAACTCAACAAGAGACCCAGTACTTC
CSAEGTQQETQYF
>16|TRBJ2-7|TRBD1|many|TRBV13
TGTGCCAGCAGCTACCTCGGGACAGTTGGGGCCTACGAGCAGTACTTC
CASSYLGTVGAYEQYF
>16|TRBJ2-2|TRBD1|few|TRBV2
TGTGCCAGCAGCTACAGGGGGCGCGAAGACACCGGGGAGCTGTTTTTT
CASSYRGREDTGELFF
>16|TRBJ2-2|NA|many|TRBV6-5
TGTGCCAGCAGTTACGGACCGGCCCGGGGGTCCGGGGAGCTGTTTTTT
CASSYGPARGSGELFF
>10|TRBJ2-5|NA|many|TRBV2
TGTGCCAGCAGTGAATCGCGGCACGAATTC
CASSESRHEF
>17|TRBJ2-3|NA|many|TRBV12-3/TRBV12-4
TGTGCCAGCAGTTTTGCGGCGGACTACGCTAGCACAGATACGCAGTATTTT
CASSFAADYASTDTQYF
>19|TRBJ2-1|TRBD2|many|TRBV7-3
TGTGCCAGCAGCTTAAACGGGCTTACTAGCGGGGGGGCCTACAATGAGCAGTTCTTC
CASSLNGLTSGGAYNEQFF
>16|TRBJ2-7|TRBD2|NA|TRBV20-1
TGCAGTGCTAGCCGGAGGTCTGGCGGGGGGGCTGGCGAGCAGTACTTC
CSASRRSGGGAGEQYF
>14|TRBJ2-5|TRBD1|many|TRBV29-1
TGCAGCGTAGTCGACAGGGGGTATCCGGAGACCCAGTACTTC
CSVVDRGYPETQYF
>16|TRBJ2-2|TRBD2|few|TRBV12-3/TRBV12-4
TGTGCCAGCAGTTTAGGGGGGGGGAAACGGACCGGGGAGCTGTTTTTT
CASSLGGGKRTGELFF
>14|TRBJ2-5|TRBD1|NA|TRBV2
TGTGCCAGCACCGGGACAGGGGTACAAGAGACCCAGTACTTC
CASTGTGVQETQYF
>13|TRBJ2-7|NA|many|TRBV28
TGTGCCAGCAGTTTGACAGTAACCTACGAGCAGTACTTC
CASSLTVTYEQYF
>14|TRBJ1-1|NA|many|TRBV28
TGTGCCAGCAGTCCTACCCTCTTGAGGGAGGAAGCTTTCTTT
CASSPTLLREEAFF
>14|TRBJ1-1|TRBD1|many|TRBV2
TGTGCCAGCAAACCGGGACAGGAGAACACTGAAGCTTTCTTT
CASKPGQENTEAFF
>11|TRBJ1-1|NA|few|TRBV28
TGTGCCACCCGAATTAACACTGAAGCTTTCTTT
CATRINTEAFF